These 23 T cell receptor beta chains share one sample of origin, sequenced in a study of blood T cell repertoires in COVID-19. Here immunoSEQ multiplex PCR was the method, and the copy in TCRdb shows in-frame clones only, minus some. The top ten clones hold around 3% of a sample with a few hundred thousand clones, roughly 90% of them seen once. Input material: peripheral blood. Receptors were obtained from a woman in her twenties or thirties with active or convalescent COVID-19.

The chain couples TRBV28 to TRBJ2-7; tentative D call: TRBD2 (7 bases). V lost 7 bases and J lost 3, with 19 bases in between. This CDR3 is built from 15 residues. Germline V CDR1 and CDR2: MDHEN, SYDVKM. CDR3: CASNPRGAADYEQYF. The CDR3 bases are TGTGCCAGCAATCCACGGGGGGCGGCCGACTACGAGCAGTACTTC.

This rearrangement joins TRBV7-9 to TRBJ1-2, with no clear D. The CDR3 extends over 14 amino acids. Trimming took off 5 bases at V and 3 bases at J, with 13 bases between the two ends. Germline CDR1 and CDR2: SEHNR and FQNEAQ (reference sequence). In nucleotides, the CDR3 is TGTGCCAGCAGCCGTGGAGAGGATTACTATGGCTACACCTTC. Its protein is CASSRGEDYYGYTF.

Of note for this clone: The junction shows a germline mismatch at one end, possibly a read error. Other nucleotide sequences in the sample specify the same CDR3. The chain uses TRBV7-7 and TRBJ2-1; 7 bases align to TRBD1. This CDR3 has 15 residues. Germline assignment: CDR1 SSHAT and CDR2 FNYEAQ (reference sequence). The CDR3 DNA sequence: TGTGCTAGCAGCCCGGACAGGACCTCCTACAATGAGCAGTTCTTC. It specifies CASSPDRTSYNEQFF. The variable domain in full, completed from reference TRBV7-7 and TRBJ2-1, reads GAGVSQSPRYKVTKRGQDVTLRCDPISSHATLYWYQQALGQGPEFLTYFNYEAQPDKSGLPSDRFSAERPEGSISTLTIQRTEQRDSAMYRCASSPDRTSYNEQFFGPGTRLTVL.

This chain connects TRBV7-2 to TRBJ1-2; weak D call: TRBD1 (5 bases). V was clipped by 2 bases and J by 6 bases, with 16 bases between them. This CDR3 comprises 15 residues. Looked up from germline, CDR1 is SGHTA and CDR2 is FQGNSA. CDR3 residues: CASSLPGRQSHGYTF. The DNA of the CDR3 is TGTGCCAGCAGCTTACCGGGTCGACAGAGCCATGGCTACACCTTC.

The rearrangement joins TRBV7-3 to TRBJ2-1; 14 bases map to TRBD2. Unmatched junction bases numbered 5, after V lost 0 bases and J lost 10 bases. Germline V gene lookup returns CDR1 SGHTA and CDR2 FQGTGA. The length of the CDR3 is 16 residues. The CDR3 region is CASSLTTSGGAREQFF. CDR3 bases: TGTGCCAGCAGCTTAACGACTAGCGGGGGGGCCCGAGAGCAGTTCTTC.

The chain couples TRBV6-5 to TRBJ1-4; unclear D gene. Trimming cost V 8 bases and J 5 bases, with 9 bases left between them. Germline V gives CDR1 MNHEY, CDR2 SVGAGI. There are 12 residues in the CDR3. The CDR3: CASAQRNEKLFF. CDR3 DNA: TGTGCCAGCGCACAAAGAAATGAAAAACTGTTTTTT.

CDR3 bases: TGCAGCGTTGAAGCTCGGAATGAGCAGTTCTTC. Translation gives CSVEARNEQFF. V gene TRBV29-1 combines with J gene TRBJ2-1; D unclear. The germline gives CDR1 SQVTM, CDR2 ANQGSEA. The CDR3 runs to 11 residues. Trimming left V 1 base short and J 7 bases short, with 5 bases between.

This chain connects TRBV24-1 to TRBJ1-4, with D maybe TRBD1 (5 bases). Trimming shortened V by 2 bases and J by 4 bases, and 10 bases separated the two germline ends. This CDR3 has 15 amino acids. From germline, CDR1 is KGHDR and CDR2 SFDVKD. CDR3 nucleotide sequence: TGTGCCACCAGTGATTCGAAGGGGTATAATGAAAAACTGTTTTTT. It translates to CATSDSKGYNEKLFF.

CDR3 DNA sequence: TGTGCCAGCAGTTTCTCGTATCCGGGGTTAAATAATTCACCCCTCCACTTT. Amino acid sequence: CASSFSYPGLNNSPLHF. This sequence joins TRBV28 and TRBJ1-6, with D unclear. The V gene lost 3 bases and the J gene lost 5 bases, with 17 bases spanning the gap. CDR3 length equals 17 residues. Germline CDR1 is MDHEN and CDR2 is SYDVKM.

The chain employs TRBV19 and TRBJ1-3; a weak D match, TRBD1 (5 bases). This CDR3 is built from 14 residues. V lost 9 bases and J 0 bases, leaving 12 bases between the germline ends. Germline CDR1 and CDR2: LNHDA and SQIVND (reference sequence). The CDR3 nucleotides are TGTGCCAGCCGGGACTCCAACTCTGGAAACACCATATATTTT. Its translation is CASRDSNSGNTIYF.

The chain recombines TRBV7-2 with TRBJ2-4; D possibly corresponds to TRBD1 (5 bases). CDR3 length equals 14 residues. Deletions cut 5 bases from V and 1 base from J, with 9 bases between. CDR1 is SGHTA and CDR2 is FQGNSA in the germline V gene. CDR3 coding DNA: TGTGCCAGCAGCCATGGGGCGGCCAAAAACATTCAGTACTTC. Its protein product is CASSHGAAKNIQYF.

This clone is a singleton in its sample. The chain uses TRBV5-4 and TRBJ2-5; tentative D call: TRBD2 (6 bases). The length of the CDR3 is 16 residues. Between the trimmed V and J ends, which lost 3 bases and 4 bases, there was a span of 19 bases. The germline gives CDR1 SGHNT, CDR2 YYREEE (reference sequence). In nucleotides, the CDR3 is TGTGCCAGCAGCTGGAGGTCGGGGGTAGCTGGAGAGACCCAGTACTTC. Residues: CASSWRSGVAGETQYF. Complete variable domain (other parts from reference TRBV5-4 and TRBJ2-5): ETGVTQSPTHLIKTRGQQVTLRCSSQSGHNTVSWYQQALGQGPQFIFQYYREEENGRGNFPPRFSGLQFPNYSSELNVNALELDDSALYLCASSWRSGVAGETQYFGPGTRLLVL.

The gene calls are TRBV7-9 and TRBJ2-7; possibly TRBD2 for D (5 bases). Germline V gene sequence: CDR1 SEHNR, CDR2 FQNEAQ (reference sequence). Trimming took 5 bases from V and 3 from J, leaving 14 bases between them. The CDR3 extends over 14 amino acids. CDR3: CASSPGIGIYEQYF. The CDR3 nucleotides read TGTGCCAGCAGCCCCGGGATAGGGATCTACGAGCAGTACTTC.

This clone was counted once. The chain employs TRBV5-6 and TRBJ2-3; TRBD1 is a possible D gene (6 bases). The CDR3 loop spans 14 amino acids. V lost 3 bases to trimming and J lost 1 base, with 9 bases between them. From germline, CDR1 is SGHDT and CDR2 YYEEEE. The CDR3 protein is CASSSSGGTDTQYF. Written as DNA, the CDR3 is TGTGCCAGCAGCTCGTCAGGGGGCACAGATACGCAGTATTTT.

V and J are TRBV7-9 and TRBJ2-3; the D is unclear. CDR3 length equals 12 residues. The germline gives CDR1 SEHNR, CDR2 FQNEAQ (reference sequence). V lost 4 bases, J lost 3 bases, and 5 bases lay in between. CDR3 bases: TGTGCCAGCAGCTCCGGGACAGATACGCAGTATTTT. Translated: CASSSGTDTQYF.

CDR3 nucleotide sequence: TGTGCCATCAGTGAGCTGGACAGTAACAATCAGCCCCAGCATTTT. Its protein product is CAISELDSNNQPQHF. This chain uses TRBV10-3 with TRBJ1-5; weak D call: TRBD1 (6 bases). CDR3 length: 15 amino acids. Trimming pared 2 bases from V and 3 bases from J, leaving 11 bases between. Per the germline V gene, CDR1 is ENHRY and CDR2 is SYGVKD.

V is TRBV28 and J is TRBJ2-3; 9 positions match TRBD1. J was trimmed by 6 bases and V by 2 bases; bases with no gene match: 6. The CDR3 totals 15 residues. The V gene's germline CDR1 is MDHEN and CDR2 SYDVKM. Here the CDR3 reads CASSLPGQGGDTQYF. In DNA, the CDR3 is TGTGCCAGCAGTTTACCGGGACAGGGTGGGGATACGCAGTATTTT.

The V call is TRBV7-9, the J call TRBJ2-2; 8 bases are shared with TRBD1. This CDR3 has 17 amino acids. The ends lost 5 bases at V and 1 base at J; junction bases unmatched: 9. The germline CDR1 and CDR2 sequences are SEHNR and FQNEAQ (reference sequence). The CDR3 protein is CASSLSLGTGNTGELFF. The CDR3 nucleotides are TGTGCCAGCAGCCTCTCCCTGGGGACAGGGAACACCGGGGAGCTGTTTTTT.

The rearrangement uses TRBV6-5 and TRBJ1-2; unclear D gene. Germline V gives CDR1 MNHEY, CDR2 SVGAGI. CDR3 length equals 14 residues. Trimming took off 5 bases at V and 4 bases at J, with 14 bases between the two ends. DNA for the CDR3: TGTGCCAGCAGTCCCCGATCGCGGATCTATGGCTACACCTTC. This codes for CASSPRSRIYGYTF.

The genes are TRBV5-4 and TRBJ1-1; TRBD1 is a possible D gene (5 bases). CDR3 length: 15 residues. V was trimmed by 0 bases and J by 7 bases, leaving 16 bases between them. Germline-derived CDR1 and CDR2 are SGHNT and YYREEE (reference sequence). The CDR3 region is CASSLALKKTGEAFF. The CDR3 DNA follows: TGTGCCAGCAGCTTGGCCCTTAAAAAAACAGGTGAAGCTTTCTTT.

A few counts support this clone. The V gene is TRBV9, the J gene TRBJ1-1; D is unresolved. The CDR3 sequence is 14 residues long. Germline values: CDR1 SGDLS, CDR2 YYNGEE. V was shortened by 0 bases and J by 4 bases, with 10 bases between the two germline ends. The CDR3 DNA follows: TGTGCCAGCAGCGTAGTTGGGCAGACCACTGAAGCTTTCTTT. This encodes CASSVVGQTTEAFF.

The rearrangement links TRBV7-2 to TRBJ2-7, with D possibly being TRBD2 (6 bases). The CDR3 covers 15 residues. Germline CDR1 reads SGHTA; CDR2 reads FQGNSA. Deletions cut 5 bases from V and 2 bases from J, with 16 bases between. The CDR3 is CASSQDPPGAYEQYF. In nucleotides, the CDR3 is TGTGCCAGCAGCCAGGACCCCCCGGGGGCCTACGAGCAGTACTTC.

This clone has a handful of counts. The V gene is TRBV29-1, the J gene TRBJ1-1; weak D call: TRBD1 (6 bases). The CDR3 has 13 amino acids. CDR1 is SQVTM and CDR2 is ANQGSEA in the germline V gene. V lost 2 bases and J lost 5, with 12 bases in between. Here the CDR3 reads CSVERGWGTEAFF. CDR3 DNA sequence: TGCAGCGTTGAAAGGGGGTGGGGAACTGAAGCTTTCTTT.